A single TCR beta chain is shown here with its context. V dropped 1 base and J dropped 5 bases, with 11 bases sitting between them. CDR1 LGHNA and CDR2 YSLEER come from the germline V gene. This CDR3 contains 14 residues. The table came from immunoSEQ multiplex PCR; TCRdb's copy has only in-frame clones and leaves some out. Among about 200,000 clones listed, around 93% were seen once. This sample is drawn from a study of T cell responses to AZD1222 COVID-19 vaccine. The V gene is TRBV4-3, the J gene TRBJ1-1; TRBD1 is a possible D gene (5 bases). Sequenced material: peripheral blood, taken 28 days after the second AZD1222 dose. The clonotype was recovered from an adult who received the AZD1222 COVID-19 vaccine. CDR3 in amino acids: CASSQGGEGTEAFF. In DNA form, the CDR3 reads TGCGCCAGCAGCCAAGGAGGGGAGGGAACTGAAGCTTTCTTT.